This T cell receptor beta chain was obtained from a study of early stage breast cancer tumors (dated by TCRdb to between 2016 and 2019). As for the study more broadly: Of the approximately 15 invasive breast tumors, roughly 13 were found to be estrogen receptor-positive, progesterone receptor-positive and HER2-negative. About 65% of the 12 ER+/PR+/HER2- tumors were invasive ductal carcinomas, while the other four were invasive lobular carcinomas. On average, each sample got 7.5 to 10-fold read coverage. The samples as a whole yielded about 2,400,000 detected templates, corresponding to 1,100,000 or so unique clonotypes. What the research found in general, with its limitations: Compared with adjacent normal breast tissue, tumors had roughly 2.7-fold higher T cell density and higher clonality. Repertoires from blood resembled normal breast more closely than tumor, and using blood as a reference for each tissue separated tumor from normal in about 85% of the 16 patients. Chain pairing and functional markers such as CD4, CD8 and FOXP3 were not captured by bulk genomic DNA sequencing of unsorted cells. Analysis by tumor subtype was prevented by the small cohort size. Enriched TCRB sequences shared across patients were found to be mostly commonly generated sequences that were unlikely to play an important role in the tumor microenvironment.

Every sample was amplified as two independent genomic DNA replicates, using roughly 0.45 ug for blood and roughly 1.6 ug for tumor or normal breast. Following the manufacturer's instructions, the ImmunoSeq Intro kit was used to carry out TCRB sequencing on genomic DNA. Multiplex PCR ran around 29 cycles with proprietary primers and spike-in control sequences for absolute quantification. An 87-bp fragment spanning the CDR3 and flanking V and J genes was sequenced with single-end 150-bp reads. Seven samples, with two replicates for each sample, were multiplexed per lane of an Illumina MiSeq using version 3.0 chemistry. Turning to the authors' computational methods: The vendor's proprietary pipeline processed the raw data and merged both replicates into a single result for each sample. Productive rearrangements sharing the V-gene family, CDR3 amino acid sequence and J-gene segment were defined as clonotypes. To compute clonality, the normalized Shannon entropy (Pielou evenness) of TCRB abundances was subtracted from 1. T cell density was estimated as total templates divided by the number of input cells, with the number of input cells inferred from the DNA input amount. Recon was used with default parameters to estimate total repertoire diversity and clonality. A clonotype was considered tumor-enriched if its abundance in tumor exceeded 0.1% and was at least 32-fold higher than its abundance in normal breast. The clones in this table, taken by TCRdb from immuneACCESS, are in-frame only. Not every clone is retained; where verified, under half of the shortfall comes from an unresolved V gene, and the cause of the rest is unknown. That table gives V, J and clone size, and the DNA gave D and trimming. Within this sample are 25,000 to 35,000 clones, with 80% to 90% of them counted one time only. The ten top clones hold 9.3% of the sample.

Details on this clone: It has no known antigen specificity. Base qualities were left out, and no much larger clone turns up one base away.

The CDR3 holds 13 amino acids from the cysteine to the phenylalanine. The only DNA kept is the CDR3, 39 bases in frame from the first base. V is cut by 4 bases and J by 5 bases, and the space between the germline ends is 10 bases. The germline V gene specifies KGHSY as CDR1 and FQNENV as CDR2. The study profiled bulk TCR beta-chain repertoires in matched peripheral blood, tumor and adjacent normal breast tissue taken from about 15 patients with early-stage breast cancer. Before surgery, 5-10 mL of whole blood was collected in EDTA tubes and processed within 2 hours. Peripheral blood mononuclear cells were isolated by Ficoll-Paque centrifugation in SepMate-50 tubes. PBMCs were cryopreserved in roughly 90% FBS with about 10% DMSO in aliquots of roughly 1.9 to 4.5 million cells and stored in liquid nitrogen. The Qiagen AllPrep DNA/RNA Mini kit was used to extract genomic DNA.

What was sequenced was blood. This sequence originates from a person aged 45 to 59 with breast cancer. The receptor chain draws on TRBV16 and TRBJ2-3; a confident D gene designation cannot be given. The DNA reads TGTGCCAGCAGCCGCAAACTTCAAGATACGCAGTATTTT. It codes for CASSRKLQDTQYF.